One and the same sample provided the 14 T cell receptor beta chains below, sequenced in a study of cytomegalovirus exposure and HLA in healthy donors. PCR was performed using 60 Vbeta and 13 Jbeta primers. Libraries were prepared by immunoSEQ multiplex PCR; TCRdb keeps only in-frame clonotypes and omits some of them. The sample carries tens of thousands of clones, 78% recorded once. The sample comprised PBMCs. The source of these receptors is a male donor in good health and CMV-seropositive.

This rearrangement joins TRBV7-9 to TRBJ2-3, with D maybe TRBD1 (5 bases). The CDR3 extends over 15 amino acids. V shed 1 base and J shed 2 bases, with 10 bases lying between them. Germline CDR1 and CDR2: SEHNR and FQNEAQ (reference sequence). The CDR3 region is CASSLVAGYTDTQYF. The CDR3 bases are TGTGCCAGCAGCTTAGTGGCAGGGTACACAGATACGCAGTATTTT.

The CDR3 sequence is CASSESTGDGANVLTF. In DNA form, the CDR3 reads TGTGCCAGCAGTGAATCTACAGGGGATGGGGCCAACGTCCTGACTTTC. The chain couples TRBV6-4 to TRBJ2-6, with 7 bases fitting TRBD1. CDR1 is MRHNA and CDR2 is SNTAGT in the germline V gene. Trimming took 3 bases from V and 3 from J; bases not matched to a gene: 5. The CDR3 contains 16 residues.

This CDR3 reads CASSFRMVGTRGAHGTQYF. The CDR3 DNA follows: TGTGCCAGCAGTTTTCGTATGGTAGGGACTAGGGGTGCCCATGGGACCCAGTACTTC. This chain links TRBV28 with TRBJ2-5; 8 bases line up with TRBD2. In germline, CDR1 is MDHEN, CDR2 SYDVKM. The CDR3 is made up of 19 amino acids. The V segment lost 3 bases and the J segment 7 bases; nucleotides outside the gene matches: 22.

The V call is TRBV19, the J call TRBJ1-5; 9 bases are shared with TRBD1. Germline assignment: CDR1 LNHDA and CDR2 SQIVND (reference sequence). J lost 2 bases, V lost 6 bases, and 5 bases had no gene match. This CDR3 region has 15 residues. In nucleotides, the CDR3 is TGTGCCAGTAGGGGGACAGGGATGCGCAATCAGCCCCAGCATTTT. Translating gives CASRGTGMRNQPQHF.

The V call is TRBV6-5, the J call TRBJ2-1; 8 bases align to TRBD1. The V gene's germline CDR1 is MNHEY and CDR2 SVGAGI. This CDR3 spans 15 amino acids. V gave up 8 bases and J gave up 3 bases; unmatched junction bases: 9. CDR3 sequence reads: CASQPRTGRYNEQFF. The CDR3, as DNA: TGTGCCAGCCAACCCAGGACAGGGCGCTACAATGAGCAGTTCTTC.

The chain joins TRBV5-6 to TRBJ1-3; no firm D call. This CDR3 is built from 16 residues. The V end lost 6 bases, the J end lost 0 bases, and 16 bases lay between the germline ends. In germline, CDR1 is SGHDT, CDR2 YYEEEE. The CDR3 DNA is TGTGCCAGCAACATGGGCCGGGAAAACTCTGGAAACACCATATATTTT. This encodes CASNMGRENSGNTIYF.

V usage is TRBV19 and J usage is TRBJ2-7; 9 nucleotides match TRBD1. The CDR3 is made up of 15 amino acids. V was pared by 5 bases and J by 9 bases, with 14 bases of the junction left unmatched. Germline CDR1 reads LNHDA; CDR2 reads SQIVND (reference sequence). The chain's CDR3 is CASSGTTGGVGPQYF. For the CDR3, the DNA is TGTGCCAGTAGTGGGACGACAGGGGGAGTGGGGCCGCAGTACTTC.

The chain joins TRBV9 to TRBJ1-1, with 7 bases identical to TRBD1. Per germline, CDR1 SGDLS and CDR2 YYNGEE. Trimming took 0 bases from V and 7 from J; bases not matched to a gene: 9. The CDR3 is 15 residues long. CDR3 protein: CASSVALGTAGEAFF. CDR3 DNA sequence: TGTGCCAGCAGCGTAGCGCTAGGGACAGCCGGTGAAGCTTTCTTT.

In its sample, this clone was seen once. This chain uses TRBV7-9 with TRBJ2-7; D might be TRBD2 (6 bases). The CDR3 runs 12 residues. Trimming pared 4 bases from V and 5 bases from J, leaving 9 bases between. Germline V gives CDR1 SEHNR, CDR2 FQNEAQ (reference sequence). The CDR3 sequence is CASSSGTHEQYF. CDR3 DNA: TGTGCCAGCAGCTCCGGGACTCACGAGCAGTACTTC. The complete variable domain, with remaining parts taken from reference TRBV7-9 and TRBJ2-7, reads DTGVSQNPRHKITKRGQNVTFRCDPISEHNRLYWYRQTLGQGPEFLTYFQNEAQLEKSRLLSDRFSAERPKGSFSTLEIQRTEQGDSAMYLCASSSGTHEQYFGPGTRLTVT.

This clone was counted a single time. The chain links TRBV19 to TRBJ1-5; TRBD1 aligns across 12 bases. V was pared by 7 bases and J by 0 bases, with 13 bases of the junction left unmatched. The CDR3 totals 19 residues. Per the germline V gene, CDR1 is LNHDA and CDR2 is SQIVND (reference sequence). CDR3 protein: CASTRAGTGGEYSNQPQHF. For the CDR3, the DNA is TGTGCCAGTACCAGAGCCGGGACAGGGGGCGAATATAGCAATCAGCCCCAGCATTTT.

The chain is built from TRBV7-2 and TRBJ2-3, with D possibly TRBD2 on 5 matching bases. Germline V lookup: CDR1 SGHTA, CDR2 FQGNSA. The CDR3 consists of 14 residues. Trimming shortened V by 0 bases and J by 14 bases, and 18 bases separated the two germline ends. The DNA for the CDR3 is TGTGCCAGCAGCTTAGCCCGAGGGAGCTTTGTTGGGTATTTT. It specifies CASSLARGSFVGYF.

This sequence joins TRBV4-3 and TRBJ2-1, with 10 bases matching TRBD2. The trim removed 0 bases at V and 6 bases at J, leaving 2 bases unmatched. Germline CDR1 and CDR2: LGHNA and YSLEER. The CDR3 has 15 residues. CDR3 amino acids: CASSQDRTSGNEQFF. The CDR3 nucleotides read TGCGCCAGCAGCCAAGATAGGACTAGCGGCAATGAGCAGTTCTTC.

In its sample, this clone was seen a few times. The chain couples TRBV28 to TRBJ2-7, with 8 bases fitting TRBD1. J lost 3 bases, V lost 7 bases, and 11 bases had no gene match. The V gene's germline CDR1 is MDHEN and CDR2 SYDVKM. The CDR3 loop spans 15 amino acids. The CDR3 DNA follows: TGTGCCAGCACCCGACAGGGGAGCCTTAGCTACGAGCAGTACTTC. Its protein product is CASTRQGSLSYEQYF.

The chain recombines TRBV19 with TRBJ1-2; D is unresolved. Trimming shortened V by 3 bases and J by 3 bases, and 17 bases separated the two germline ends. Germline V gene sequence: CDR1 LNHDA, CDR2 SQIVND (reference sequence). The CDR3 totals 16 residues. CDR3: CASSMYGLGSDYGYTF. The CDR3 DNA follows: TGTGCCAGTAGTATGTATGGACTCGGATCTGACTATGGCTACACCTTC.